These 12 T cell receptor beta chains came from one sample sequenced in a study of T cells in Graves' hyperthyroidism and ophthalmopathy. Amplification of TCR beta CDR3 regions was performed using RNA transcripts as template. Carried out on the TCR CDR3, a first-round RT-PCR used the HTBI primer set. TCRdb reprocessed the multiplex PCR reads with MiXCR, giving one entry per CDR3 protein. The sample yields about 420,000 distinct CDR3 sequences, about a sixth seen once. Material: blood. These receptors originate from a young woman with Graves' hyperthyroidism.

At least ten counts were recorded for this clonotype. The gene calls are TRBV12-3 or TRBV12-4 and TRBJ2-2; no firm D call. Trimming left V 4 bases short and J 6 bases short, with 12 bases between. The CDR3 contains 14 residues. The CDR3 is CASSSTSEPGELFF. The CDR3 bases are TGTGCCAGCAGTTCTACTTCGGAGCCCGGGGAGCTGTTTTTT.

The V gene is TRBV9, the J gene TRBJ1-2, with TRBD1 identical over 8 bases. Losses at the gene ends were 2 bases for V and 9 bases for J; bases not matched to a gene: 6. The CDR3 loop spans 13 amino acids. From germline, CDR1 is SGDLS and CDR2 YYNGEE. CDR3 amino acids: CASSVTGAQRYTF. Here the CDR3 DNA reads TGTGCCAGCAGCGTGACAGGGGCTCAGCGCTACACCTTC.

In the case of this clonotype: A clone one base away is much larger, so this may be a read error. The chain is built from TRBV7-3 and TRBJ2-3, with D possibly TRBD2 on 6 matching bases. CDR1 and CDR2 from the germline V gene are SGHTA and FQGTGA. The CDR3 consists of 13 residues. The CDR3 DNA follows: TGTGCCAGCAGGGGCGGGACCTACGATACGCGGTATTTT. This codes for CASRGGTYDTRYF.

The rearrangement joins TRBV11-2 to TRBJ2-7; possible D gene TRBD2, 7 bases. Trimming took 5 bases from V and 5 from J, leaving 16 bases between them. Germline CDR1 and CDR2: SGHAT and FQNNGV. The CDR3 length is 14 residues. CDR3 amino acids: CASSPLGGRNEQYF. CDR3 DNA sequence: TGTGCCAGCAGCCCTCTCGGGGGGCGTAACGAGCAGTACTTC.

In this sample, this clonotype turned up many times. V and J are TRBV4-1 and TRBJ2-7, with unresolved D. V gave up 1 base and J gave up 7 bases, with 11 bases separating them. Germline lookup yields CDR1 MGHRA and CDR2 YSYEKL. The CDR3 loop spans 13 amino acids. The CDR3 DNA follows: TGCGCCAGCAGCCAAGCTCGCGTTGGGGAGCAGTACTTC. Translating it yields CASSQARVGEQYF.

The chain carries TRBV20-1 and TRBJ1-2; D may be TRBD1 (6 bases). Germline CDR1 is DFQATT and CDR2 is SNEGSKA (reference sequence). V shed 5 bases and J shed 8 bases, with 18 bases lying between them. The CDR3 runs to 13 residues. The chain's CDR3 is CSAYREADTGYTF. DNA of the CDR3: TGCAGTGCTTACAGGGAGGCGGATACGGGCTACACCTTC.

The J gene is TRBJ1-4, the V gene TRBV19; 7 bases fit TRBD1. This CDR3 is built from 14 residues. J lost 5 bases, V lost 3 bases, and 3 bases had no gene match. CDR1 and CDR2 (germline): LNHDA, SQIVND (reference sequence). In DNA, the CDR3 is TGTGCCAGTAGTATCGGGACAGTCAATGAAAAACTGTTTTTT. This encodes CASSIGTVNEKLFF.

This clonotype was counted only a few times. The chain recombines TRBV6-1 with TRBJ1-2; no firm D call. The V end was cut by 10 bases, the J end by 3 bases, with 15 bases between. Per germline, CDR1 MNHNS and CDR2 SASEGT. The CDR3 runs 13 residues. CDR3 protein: CATTLGSHYGYTF. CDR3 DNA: TGTGCCACCACCCTTGGGTCGCACTATGGCTACACCTTC.

The CDR3 reads CASSISGGDNEQFF. CDR3 sequence (DNA): TGTGCCAGCAGCATAAGCGGGGGGGACAATGAGCAGTTCTTC. V and J are TRBV7-9 and TRBJ2-1; TRBD2 matches 10 bases. This CDR3 has 14 amino acids. J gave up 5 bases and V 5 bases, and 3 bases lay outside the gene matches. Germline loops: CDR1 SEHNR, CDR2 FQNEAQ (reference sequence).

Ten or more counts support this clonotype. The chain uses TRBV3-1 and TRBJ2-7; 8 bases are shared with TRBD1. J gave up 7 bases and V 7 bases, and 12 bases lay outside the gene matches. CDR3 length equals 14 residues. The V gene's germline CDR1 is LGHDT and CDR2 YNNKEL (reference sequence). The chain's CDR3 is CASNNVGQAGEQYF. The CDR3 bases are TGTGCCAGCAACAATGTGGGACAGGCTGGTGAGCAGTACTTC.

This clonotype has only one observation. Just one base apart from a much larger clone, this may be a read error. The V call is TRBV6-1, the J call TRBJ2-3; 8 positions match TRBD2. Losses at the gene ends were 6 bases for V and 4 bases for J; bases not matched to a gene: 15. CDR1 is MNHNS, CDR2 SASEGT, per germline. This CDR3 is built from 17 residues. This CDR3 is CASREGPGGKDADTQYF. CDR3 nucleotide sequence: TGTGCCAGCAGGGAGGGTCCGGGGGGGAAAGACGCAGATACGCAGTATTTT.

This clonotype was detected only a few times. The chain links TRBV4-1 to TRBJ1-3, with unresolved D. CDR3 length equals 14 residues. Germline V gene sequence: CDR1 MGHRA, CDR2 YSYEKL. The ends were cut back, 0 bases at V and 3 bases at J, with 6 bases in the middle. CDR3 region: CASSQELNGNTIYF. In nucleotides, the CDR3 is TGCGCCAGCAGCCAAGAACTCAATGGAAACACCATATATTTT.